Included here is one T cell receptor (beta chain) sequence, with context. The antigen remains unidentified. The sample comes from a study of cytotoxic CD8 clonotypes in ibrutinib-treated CLL. On the study more broadly: Enrolment comprised about 10 relapsed/refractory and over 14 treatment-naive patients; approximately 18 were IGHV unmutated. Patients gave response samples after a median around 11 months of treatment, range 6 to 36. The study, taken as a whole, reports: Higher circulating CD8+ T-cell counts strongly accompanied higher baseline clonality, above age-matched healthy donors.

V gave up 4 bases and J gave up 2 bases; unmatched junction bases: 4. Looked up from germline, CDR1 is LGHNA and CDR2 is YNFKEQ. This CDR3 contains 14 residues. The intended depth for sequencing was 1 in 200,000 to 1 in 1 million T cells. Clones were sequenced by immunoSEQ multiplex PCR, and TCRdb holds only the in-frame ones, with some missing. Among approximately 130,000 clones listed, around 84% were seen once. This TCR came from a human donor with chronic lymphocytic leukemia. The material was PBMCs, obtained after 24 months of ibrutinib treatment. The chain links TRBV4-2 to TRBJ2-5; the match to TRBD2 covers 7 bases. As DNA, the CDR3 is TGTGCCAGCAGCCGAGCGGGACCGCAAGAGACCCAGTACTTC. As protein: CASSRAGPQETQYF.